This TCR beta chain was sequenced in a study of cytomegalovirus exposure and HLA in healthy donors. Use of 60 Vbeta and 13 Jbeta primers characterized the PCR. TCRdb's table, derived via immunoSEQ multiplex PCR, lists solely in-frame clones and lacks some. This sample yields 75,000 to 90,000 clones, of which around 9.1% are seen a single time; approximately 25% belongs to the top ten. Germline CDR1 reads SGHTA; CDR2 reads FQGNSA. V dropped 5 bases and J dropped 3; count of bases not matched to a gene: 13. The CDR3 has 17 residues. Sequenced material: PBMCs. The V gene is TRBV7-2, the J gene TRBJ2-5; 9 positions match TRBD2. The source is a man aged 55 to 69 in good health and CMV-seropositive. Here the CDR3 DNA reads TGTGCCAGCAGCCACACTCGGGGCGGGAGGGCCGAAGAGACCCAGTACTTC. This sequence encodes CASSHTRGGRAEETQYF.